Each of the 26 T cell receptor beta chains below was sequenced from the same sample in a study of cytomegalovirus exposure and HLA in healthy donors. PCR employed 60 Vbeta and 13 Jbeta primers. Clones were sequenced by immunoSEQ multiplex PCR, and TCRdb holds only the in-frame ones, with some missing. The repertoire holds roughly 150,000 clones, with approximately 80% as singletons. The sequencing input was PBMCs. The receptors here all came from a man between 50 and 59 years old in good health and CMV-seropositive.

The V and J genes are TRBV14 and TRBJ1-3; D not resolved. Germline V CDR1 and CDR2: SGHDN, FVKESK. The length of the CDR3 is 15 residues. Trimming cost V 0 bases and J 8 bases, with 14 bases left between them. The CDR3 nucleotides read TGTGCCAGCAGCCAAGAATTGGCCTTTCGGGACACCATATATTTT. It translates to CASSQELAFRDTIYF.

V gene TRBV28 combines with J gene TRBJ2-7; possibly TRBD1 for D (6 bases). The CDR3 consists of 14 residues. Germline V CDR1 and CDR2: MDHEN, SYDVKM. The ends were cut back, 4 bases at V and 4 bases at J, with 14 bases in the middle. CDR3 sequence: CASSSTGTPYEQYF. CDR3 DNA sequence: TGTGCCAGCAGTTCCACCGGGACACCTTACGAGCAGTACTTC.

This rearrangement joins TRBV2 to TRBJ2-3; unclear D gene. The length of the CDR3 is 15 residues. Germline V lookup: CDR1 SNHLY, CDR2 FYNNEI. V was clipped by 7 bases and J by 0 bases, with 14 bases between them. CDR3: CASKSRSLSTDTQYF. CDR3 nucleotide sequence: TGTGCCAGCAAGTCTCGAAGCCTGAGCACAGATACGCAGTATTTT.

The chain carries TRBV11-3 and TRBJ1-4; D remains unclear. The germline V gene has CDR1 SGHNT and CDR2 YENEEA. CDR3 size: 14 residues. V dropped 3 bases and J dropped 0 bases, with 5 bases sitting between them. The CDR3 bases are TGTGCCAGCAGCTTCCAGACAACTAATGAAAAACTGTTTTTT. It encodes CASSFQTTNEKLFF.

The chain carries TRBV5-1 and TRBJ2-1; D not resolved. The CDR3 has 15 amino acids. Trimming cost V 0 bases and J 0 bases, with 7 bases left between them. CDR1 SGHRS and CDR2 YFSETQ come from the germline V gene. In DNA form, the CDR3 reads TGCGCCAGCAGCTTGGTTTCTACCTCCTACAATGAGCAGTTCTTC. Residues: CASSLVSTSYNEQFF.

CDR3 in DNA: TGCGCCAGCAGTCTTGGCCCGGGGAGTAGGGAGACCCAGTACTTC. Translation: CASSLGPGSRETQYF. This chain connects TRBV5-1 to TRBJ2-5, with D possibly matching TRBD2 (5 bases). V was shortened by 5 bases and J by 5 bases, with 19 bases between the two germline ends. Germline CDR1 SGHRS, CDR2 YFSETQ. The CDR3 is 15 residues long.

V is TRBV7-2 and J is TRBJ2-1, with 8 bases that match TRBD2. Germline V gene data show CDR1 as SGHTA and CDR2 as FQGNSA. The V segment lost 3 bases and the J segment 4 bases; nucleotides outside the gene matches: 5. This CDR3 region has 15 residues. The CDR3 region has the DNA TGTGCCAGCAGCTTGCTTCGCGGGGGGTACAATGAGCAGTTCTTC. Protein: CASSLLRGGYNEQFF.

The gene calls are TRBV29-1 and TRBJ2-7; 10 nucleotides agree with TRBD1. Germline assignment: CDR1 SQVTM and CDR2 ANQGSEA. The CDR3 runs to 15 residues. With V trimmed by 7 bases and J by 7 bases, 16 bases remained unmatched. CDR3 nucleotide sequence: TGCAGCGCCGCAGGGGGGGACAGGGGAGTACAAGAGCAGTACTTC. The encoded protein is CSAAGGDRGVQEQYF.

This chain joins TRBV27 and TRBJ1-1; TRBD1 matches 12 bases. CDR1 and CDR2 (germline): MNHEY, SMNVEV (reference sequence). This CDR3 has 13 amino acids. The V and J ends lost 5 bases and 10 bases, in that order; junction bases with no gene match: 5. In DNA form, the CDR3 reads TGTGCCAGCAGTACAGGGACAGGGGGCCCAGCTTTCTTT. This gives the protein CASSTGTGGPAFF.

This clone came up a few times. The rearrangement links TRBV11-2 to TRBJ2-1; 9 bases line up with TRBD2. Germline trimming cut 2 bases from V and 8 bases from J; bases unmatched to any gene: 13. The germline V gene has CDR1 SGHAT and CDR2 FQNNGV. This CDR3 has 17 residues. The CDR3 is CASSLRRAGGIVDEQFF. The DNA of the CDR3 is TGTGCCAGCAGCTTACGACGAGCGGGGGGTATCGTGGATGAGCAGTTCTTC.

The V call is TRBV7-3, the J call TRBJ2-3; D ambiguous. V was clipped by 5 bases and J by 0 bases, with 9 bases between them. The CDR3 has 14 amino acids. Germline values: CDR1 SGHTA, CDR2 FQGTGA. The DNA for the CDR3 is TGTGCCAGCAGCCTATTGACTAGCACAGATACGCAGTATTTT. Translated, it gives CASSLLTSTDTQYF.

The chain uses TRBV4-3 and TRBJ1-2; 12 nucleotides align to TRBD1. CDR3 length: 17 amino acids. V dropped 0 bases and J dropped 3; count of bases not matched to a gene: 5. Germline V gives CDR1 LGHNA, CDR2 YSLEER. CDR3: CASSQELGQGAYYGYTF. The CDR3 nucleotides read TGCGCCAGCAGCCAAGAGCTGGGACAGGGGGCTTACTATGGCTACACCTTC.

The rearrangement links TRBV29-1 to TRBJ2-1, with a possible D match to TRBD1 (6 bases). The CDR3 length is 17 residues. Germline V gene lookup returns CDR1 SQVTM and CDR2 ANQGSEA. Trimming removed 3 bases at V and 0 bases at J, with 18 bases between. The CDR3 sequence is CSVEAGPGAGSYNEQFF. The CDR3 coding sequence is TGCAGCGTTGAGGCCGGTCCAGGGGCGGGCTCCTACAATGAGCAGTTCTTC.

The CDR3 reads CASSLSMTSGYEQYF. The DNA of the CDR3 is TGTGCCAGCAGCTTATCAATGACTAGCGGTTACGAGCAGTACTTC. This rearrangement joins TRBV7-8 to TRBJ2-7; 9 bases map to TRBD2. J gave up 4 bases and V 2 bases, and 6 bases lay outside the gene matches. Germline V gene sequence: CDR1 SGHVS, CDR2 FQNEAQ. This CDR3 spans 15 amino acids.

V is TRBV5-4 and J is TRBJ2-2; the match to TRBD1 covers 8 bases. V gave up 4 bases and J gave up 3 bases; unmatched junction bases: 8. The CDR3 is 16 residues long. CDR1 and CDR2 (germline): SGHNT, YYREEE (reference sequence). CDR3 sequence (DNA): TGTGCCAGCAGCCAGGGGACAGGATCTGACACCGGGGAGCTGTTTTTT. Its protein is CASSQGTGSDTGELFF.

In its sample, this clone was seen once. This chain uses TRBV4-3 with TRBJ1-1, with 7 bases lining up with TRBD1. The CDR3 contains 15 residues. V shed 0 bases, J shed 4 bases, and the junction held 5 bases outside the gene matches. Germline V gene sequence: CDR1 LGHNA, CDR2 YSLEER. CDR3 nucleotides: TGCGCCAGCAGCCAAGATAGTTACAGGGGCACTGAAGCTTTCTTT. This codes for CASSQDSYRGTEAFF.

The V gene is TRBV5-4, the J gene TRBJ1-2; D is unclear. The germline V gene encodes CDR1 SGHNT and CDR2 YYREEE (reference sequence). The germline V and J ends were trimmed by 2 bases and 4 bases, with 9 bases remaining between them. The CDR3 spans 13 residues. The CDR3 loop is CASSLAGIYGYTF. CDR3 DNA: TGTGCCAGCAGCTTAGCGGGGATCTATGGCTACACCTTC.

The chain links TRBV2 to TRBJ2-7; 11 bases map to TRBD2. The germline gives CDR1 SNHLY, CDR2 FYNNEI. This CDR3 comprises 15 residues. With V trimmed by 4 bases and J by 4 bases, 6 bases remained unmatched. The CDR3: CASSVDSGGAYEQYF. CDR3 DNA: TGTGCCAGCAGTGTTGATAGCGGGGGGGCGTACGAGCAGTACTTC.

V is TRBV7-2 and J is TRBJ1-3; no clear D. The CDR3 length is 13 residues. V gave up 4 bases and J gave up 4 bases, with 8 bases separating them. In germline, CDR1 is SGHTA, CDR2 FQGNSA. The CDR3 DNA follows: TGTGCCAGCAGCTCAGTATTCGGAAACACCATATATTTT. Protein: CASSSVFGNTIYF.

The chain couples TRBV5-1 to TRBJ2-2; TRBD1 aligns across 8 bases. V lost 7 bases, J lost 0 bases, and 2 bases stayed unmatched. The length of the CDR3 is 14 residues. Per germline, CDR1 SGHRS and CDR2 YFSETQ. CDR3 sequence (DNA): TGCGCCAGCGAGACAGGGGCGAACACCGGGGAGCTGTTTTTT. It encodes CASETGANTGELFF.

CDR3 DNA: TGTGCCAGCAGCTTACCGGGGTTAGCCACAGATACGCAGTATTTT. Translation: CASSLPGLATDTQYF. The rearrangement links TRBV11-2 to TRBJ2-3; D may be TRBD2 (5 bases). This CDR3 contains 15 residues. The germline V gene encodes CDR1 SGHAT and CDR2 FQNNGV. V was trimmed by 2 bases and J by 2 bases, leaving 11 bases between them. Full variable domain (rest looked up from reference TRBV11-2 and TRBJ2-3): EAGVAQSPRYKIIEKRQSVAFWCNPISGHATLYWYQQILGQGPKLLIQFQNNGVVDDSQLPKDRFSAERLKGVDSTLKIQPAKLEDSAVYLCASSLPGLATDTQYFGPGTRLTVL.

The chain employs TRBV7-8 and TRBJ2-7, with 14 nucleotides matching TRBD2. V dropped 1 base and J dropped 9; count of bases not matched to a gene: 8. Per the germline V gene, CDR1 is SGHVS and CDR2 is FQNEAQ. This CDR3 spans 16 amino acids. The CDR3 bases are TGTGCCAGCAGCTTAGGCAGGACTAGCGGGGGGTCCGGGCAGTACTTC. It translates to CASSLGRTSGGSGQYF.

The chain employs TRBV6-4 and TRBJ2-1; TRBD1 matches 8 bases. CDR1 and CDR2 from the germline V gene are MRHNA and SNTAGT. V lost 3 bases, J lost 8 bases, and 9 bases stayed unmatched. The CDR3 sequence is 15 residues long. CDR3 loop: CASSDQGAKADEQFF. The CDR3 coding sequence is TGTGCCAGCAGTGATCAGGGGGCGAAGGCGGATGAGCAGTTCTTC.

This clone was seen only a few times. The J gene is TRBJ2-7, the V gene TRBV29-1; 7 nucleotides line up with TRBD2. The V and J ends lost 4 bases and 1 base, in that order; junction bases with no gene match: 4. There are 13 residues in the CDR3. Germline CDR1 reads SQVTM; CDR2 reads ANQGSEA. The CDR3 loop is CSVVPAGSYEQYF. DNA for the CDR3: TGCAGCGTTGTACCAGCGGGGTCCTACGAGCAGTACTTC.

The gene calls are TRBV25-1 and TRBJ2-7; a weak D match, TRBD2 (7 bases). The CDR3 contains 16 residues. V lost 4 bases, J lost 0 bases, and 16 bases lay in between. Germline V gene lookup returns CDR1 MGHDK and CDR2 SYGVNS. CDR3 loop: CASSGLGGGISYEQYF. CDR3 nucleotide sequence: TGTGCCAGCAGTGGTTTAGGGGGGGGGATCTCCTACGAGCAGTACTTC.

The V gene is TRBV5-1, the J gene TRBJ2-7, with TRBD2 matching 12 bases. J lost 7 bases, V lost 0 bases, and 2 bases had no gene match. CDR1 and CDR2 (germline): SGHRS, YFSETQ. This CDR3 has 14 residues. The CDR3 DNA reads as TGCGCCAGCAGCTTGGCGGGACTAGCGGGTGAGCAGTACTTC. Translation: CASSLAGLAGEQYF.